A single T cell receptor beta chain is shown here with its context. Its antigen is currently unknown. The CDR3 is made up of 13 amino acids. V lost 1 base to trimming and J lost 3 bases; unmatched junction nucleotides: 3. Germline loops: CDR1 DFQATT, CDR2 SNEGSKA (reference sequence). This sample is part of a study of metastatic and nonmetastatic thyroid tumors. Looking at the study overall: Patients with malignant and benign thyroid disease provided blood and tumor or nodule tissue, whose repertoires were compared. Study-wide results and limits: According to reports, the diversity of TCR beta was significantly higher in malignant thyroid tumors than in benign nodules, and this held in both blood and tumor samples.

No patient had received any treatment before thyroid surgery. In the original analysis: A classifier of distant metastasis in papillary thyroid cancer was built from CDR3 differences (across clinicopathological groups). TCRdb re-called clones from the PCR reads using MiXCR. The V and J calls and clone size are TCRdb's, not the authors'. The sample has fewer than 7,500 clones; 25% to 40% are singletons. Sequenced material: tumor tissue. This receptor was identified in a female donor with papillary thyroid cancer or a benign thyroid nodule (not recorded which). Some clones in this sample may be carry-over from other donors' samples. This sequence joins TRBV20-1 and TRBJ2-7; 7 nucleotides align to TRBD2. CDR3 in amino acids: CSARGLADYEQYF. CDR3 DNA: TGCAGTGCTAGAGGACTAGCCGACTACGAGCAGTACTTC.